The 17 T cell receptor beta chains listed next were all sequenced from one sample in a study of Graves' ophthalmopathy and Graves' hyperthyroidism (dated 2018 in TCRdb). The reads were generated on an Illumina HiSeq 2000. For repertoire sequencing, TCR beta CDR3 regions were amplified from RNA transcripts. HTBI primers and the Qiagen OneStep RT-PCR kit were used in a first-round RT-PCR, which was followed by a second-round multiplex PCR, size selection and purification. TCRdb reanalyzed the raw reads on its own, using fastp at Q25 for trimming and MiXCR for clone calling, and kept in-frame beta chains. Every entry covers one CDR3 protein and lists the most common genes and DNA from its rows. The sample includes 500,000 to 700,000 distinct CDR3 sequences, with over 20% observed a single time. The leading ten clones occupy 7.1% of the sample. What was sequenced was peripheral blood. These receptors all come from a woman aged 18-29 years with stable Graves' hyperthyroidism. Some clones in this sample may be carry-over from other donors' samples. Donor details come from another sample of the same person, matched by shared clones.

The chain is built from TRBV5-1 and TRBJ1-6; D call uncertain. V lost 0 bases, J lost 7 bases, and 14 bases lay in between. From germline, CDR1 is SGHRS and CDR2 YFSETQ. The CDR3 covers 16 residues. CDR3 in amino acids: CASSLDRGVRNSPLHF. CDR3 in DNA: TGCGCCAGCAGCTTGGACCGGGGAGTGAGGAATTCACCCCTCCACTTT.

This clonotype was counted ten times or more. The chain links TRBV5-1 to TRBJ2-2; 10 bases line up with TRBD2. V shed 3 bases and J 2 bases; nucleotides not matched to a gene: 10. Germline CDR1 and CDR2: SGHRS and YFSETQ. The CDR3 is 18 residues long. CDR3 bases: TGCGCCAGCAGCTCGACCTTTGGACTAGCGGAAAACACCGGGGAGCTGTTTTTT. Its protein is CASSSTFGLAENTGELFF.

This chain links TRBV11-1 with TRBJ1-1; D is unresolved. The ends were cut back, 4 bases at V and 3 bases at J, with 9 bases in the middle. The CDR3 loop spans 13 amino acids. Germline values: CDR1 SGHAT, CDR2 FQDESV (reference sequence). The CDR3 sequence is CASSSSADTEAFF. CDR3 coding DNA: TGTGCCAGCAGCTCTAGTGCGGACACTGAAGCTTTCTTT.

On this clonotype: This may be a read error, as it is one base from a much larger clone. The chain has TRBV6-1 and TRBJ1-1, with TRBD1 matching over 9 bases. This CDR3 contains 14 residues. Germline lookup yields CDR1 MNHNS and CDR2 SASEGT. In nucleotides, the CDR3 is TGTGCCAGCAGCCTATCCGGGACAGGGACTGAAGCTCTCTTT. This encodes CASSLSGTGTEALF.

The chain combines TRBV29-1 with TRBJ1-2, with TRBD1 matching over 8 bases. Germline V gene sequence: CDR1 SQVTM, CDR2 ANQGSEA. V trimming: 3 bases; J trimming: 8 bases; junction bases outside the gene matches: 11. This CDR3 has 14 residues. This CDR3 reads CSVERQGKDHGYTF. CDR3 in DNA: TGCAGCGTTGAGAGACAGGGGAAGGATCACGGCTACACCTTC.

This clonotype was counted ten times or more. The gene calls are TRBV27 and TRBJ1-5; D not certain. V was shortened by 8 bases and J by 5 bases, with 7 bases between the two germline ends. CDR3 length: 11 residues. The germline gives CDR1 MNHEY, CDR2 SMNVEV (reference sequence). The CDR3 DNA reads as TGTGCCAGCGCCCCAGATCAGCCCCAGCATTTT. Its protein product is CASAPDQPQHF.

The chain is built from TRBV12-3 or TRBV12-4 and TRBJ2-3; D perhaps matches TRBD1 (5 bases). Trimming left V 3 bases short and J 3 bases short, with 13 bases between. This CDR3 comprises 15 residues. The CDR3 sequence is CASSLALKGTDTQYF. CDR3 nucleotides: TGTGCCAGCAGTTTGGCCCTAAAGGGGACAGATACGCAGTATTTT.

The V gene is TRBV30, the J gene TRBJ1-2, with D uncertain. The CDR3 sequence is 13 residues long. CDR1 and CDR2 from the germline V gene are GTSNPN and SVGIG (reference sequence). With 3 bases removed from V and 8 bases from J, the gap between germline ends came to 16 bases. CDR3 DNA: TGTGCCTGGAGCCCTTCGAATCCCTGGGGCTACACCTTC. Translated: CAWSPSNPWGYTF.

This clonotype was observed at least ten times. The rearrangement uses TRBV20-1 and TRBJ1-5; 9 bases are shared with TRBD1. V shed 6 bases, J shed 4 bases, and the junction held 10 bases outside the gene matches. This CDR3 is 15 amino acids long. In germline, CDR1 is DFQATT, CDR2 SNEGSKA (reference sequence). CDR3 protein: CSALPGTGINQPQHF. The CDR3 DNA sequence: TGCAGTGCCCTCCCTGGGACAGGGATAAATCAGCCCCAGCATTTT.

This sequence joins TRBV6-5 and TRBJ2-7; D is perhaps TRBD2 (5 bases). Germline values: CDR1 MNHEY, CDR2 SVGAGI. CDR3 size: 14 residues. With 0 bases removed from V and 5 bases from J, the gap between germline ends came to 11 bases. The CDR3 reads CASSYSRELHEQYF. As DNA, the CDR3 is TGTGCCAGCAGTTACTCAAGGGAGTTGCACGAGCAGTACTTC.

The sample holds a few counts of this clonotype. The chain combines TRBV4-1 with TRBJ2-5; D is unclear. Germline V gene lookup returns CDR1 MGHRA and CDR2 YSYEKL. This CDR3 is built from 15 residues. V shed 6 bases and J shed 2 bases, with 16 bases lying between them. CDR3 nucleotide sequence: TGCGCCAGCAGGAAAGGCTGGAGTTCTCAAGAGACCCAGTACTTC. Amino acids: CASRKGWSSQETQYF.

This clonotype was counted many times. The chain links TRBV11-2 to TRBJ1-6; perhaps TRBD1 as D (6 bases). Germline CDR1 is SGHAT and CDR2 is FQNNGV. The CDR3 covers 15 residues. The V and J ends lost 1 base and 8 bases respectively, with 12 bases between them. The CDR3 loop reads CASSLAPGVDSPLHF. CDR3 nucleotide sequence: TGTGCCAGCAGCTTAGCGCCAGGGGTAGATTCACCCCTCCACTTT.

This clonotype was seen repeatedly, ten times or more. CDR3 sequence: CASSYSAGPKDQETQYF. The CDR3, as DNA: TGTGCCAGCAGTTACTCGGCCGGACCGAAAGACCAAGAGACCCAGTACTTC. The chain links TRBV6-5 to TRBJ2-5; D unclear. The CDR3 contains 17 residues. Germline V CDR1 and CDR2: MNHEY, SVGAGI. The V gene lost 0 bases and the J gene lost 0 bases, with 14 bases spanning the gap.

This clonotype showed up just a few times. V usage is TRBV15 and J usage is TRBJ2-5; 7 bases are a match to TRBD2. V lost 2 bases, J lost 4 bases, and 1 base stayed unmatched. The CDR3 loop spans 13 amino acids. Germline CDR1 reads LNHNV; CDR2 reads YYDKDF (reference sequence). CDR3 in amino acids: CATSRRGVETQYF. The DNA for the CDR3 is TGTGCCACCAGCAGACGGGGGGTAGAGACCCAGTACTTC.

This chain connects TRBV3-1 to TRBJ2-5; no clear D. Trimming shortened V by 1 base and J by 1 base, and 10 bases separated the two germline ends. The CDR3 totals 15 residues. Germline V gives CDR1 LGHDT, CDR2 YNNKEL (reference sequence). The CDR3 protein is CASSQVRGIQETQYF. The CDR3 DNA sequence: TGTGCCAGCAGCCAAGTTCGTGGGATCCAAGAGACCCAGTACTTC.

This clonotype showed up many times. The chain carries TRBV6-1 and TRBJ2-7; 8 bases align to TRBD1. Germline CDR1 is MNHNS and CDR2 is SASEGT. The V gene end was trimmed by 6 bases and the J gene end by 0 bases; junction bases not matched to a gene: 4. This CDR3 spans 14 amino acids. The CDR3 coding sequence is TGTGCCAGCAGATTTGACAGGGGCTCCTACGAGCAGTACTTC. It specifies CASRFDRGSYEQYF.

A word on this clonotype: Lacking the conserved final phenylalanine or tryptophan, this CDR3 likely reflects a read error. The chain has TRBV12-3 or TRBV12-4 and TRBJ1-2; D possibly corresponds to TRBD1 (6 bases). The CDR3 loop spans 13 amino acids. The V end lost 5 bases, the J end lost 7 bases, and 14 bases lay between the germline ends. Written as DNA, the CDR3 is TGTGCCAGCAGTCCTTGGGGGCGGGGTGGCTACACCTTG. Translating it yields CASSPWGRGGYTL.